These 27 T cell receptor beta chains were sequenced from one sample in a study of T cells in Graves' hyperthyroidism and ophthalmopathy. From RNA transcripts, TCR beta CDR3 regions were amplified. First-round RT-PCR of the TCR CDR3 relied on the HTBI primer set. TCRdb re-analysed the multiplex PCR reads in MiXCR, keeping a single row per CDR3 protein. Of over 350,000 distinct CDR3 sequences in the sample, roughly 14% were seen once. Sequencing was done on a sample of blood. The receptors were sampled from a man aged 18 to 30 with Graves' ophthalmopathy.

This clonotype has ten or more counts. V gene TRBV4-1 combines with J gene TRBJ1-5; D unclear. Deletions cut 0 bases from V and 5 bases from J, with 8 bases between. The CDR3 runs to 14 residues. Germline CDR1 MGHRA, CDR2 YSYEKL. The CDR3: CASSQDLSYQPQHF. In DNA, the CDR3 is TGCGCCAGCAGCCAAGACCTCTCTTATCAGCCCCAGCATTTT.

The rearrangement links TRBV12-3 or TRBV12-4 to TRBJ2-5, with 7 nucleotides matching TRBD1. Trimming took 5 bases from V and 7 from J; bases not matched to a gene: 16. The CDR3 consists of 16 residues. CDR3 sequence reads: CASSNSGGQATGTQYF. CDR3 nucleotides: TGTGCCAGCAGTAACTCCGGCGGACAGGCGACGGGGACCCAGTACTTC.

This clonotype was found many times. A junction boundary mismatches the germline segment, possibly from a read error. This sequence joins TRBV19 and TRBJ2-7; 8 bases map to TRBD1. CDR1 is LNHDA, CDR2 SQIVND, per germline (reference sequence). The CDR3 contains 14 residues. In DNA form, the CDR3 reads TGTGCCAGCAGTATCGGGACAGGTGCCTACGAGCAGTACTTC. Protein sequence: CASSIGTGAYEQYF.

Many counts were recorded for this clonotype. In DNA, the CDR3 is TGTGCCAGCACCGGTTCTACCTACGAGCAGTACTTC. It codes for CASTGSTYEQYF. The rearrangement joins TRBV2 to TRBJ2-7; D gene ambiguous. Trimming stripped 7 bases from V and 2 bases from J, with 9 bases between. CDR3 length equals 12 residues. Per the germline V gene, CDR1 is SNHLY and CDR2 is FYNNEI.

There are many counts of this clonotype. The V call is TRBV4-1, the J call TRBJ2-1; no reliable D call. The CDR3 runs to 16 residues. Trimming cost V 1 base and J 0 bases, with 10 bases left between them. Germline V gene sequence: CDR1 MGHRA, CDR2 YSYEKL. This CDR3 is CASSQVDILSYNEQFF. CDR3 in DNA: TGCGCCAGCAGCCAAGTAGACATCCTCTCCTACAATGAGCAGTTCTTC.

The V gene is TRBV10-3, the J gene TRBJ2-3, with 7 bases lining up with TRBD2. Germline V CDR1 and CDR2: ENHRY, SYGVKD. With 11 bases clipped from V and 3 bases from J, the junction kept 11 bases outside the gene matches. CDR3 length: 14 residues. CDR3 DNA: TGTGCCTCCGCTAGCGGCCGGGGGACAGATACGCAGTATTTT. Translating it yields CASASGRGTDTQYF.

The J gene is TRBJ2-4, the V gene TRBV10-3, with 10 bases identical to TRBD2. Germline CDR1 reads ENHRY; CDR2 reads SYGVKD. This CDR3 has 15 residues. The trim removed 0 bases at V and 9 bases at J, leaving 5 bases unmatched. The CDR3 loop reads CAISESSSGSTIQYF. CDR3 DNA: TGTGCCATCAGTGAGTCGTCTAGCGGGAGTACCATTCAGTACTTC.

The rearrangement links TRBV12-3 or TRBV12-4 to TRBJ2-7; D might be TRBD2 (6 bases). The CDR3 is made up of 15 amino acids. V was pared by 6 bases and J by 0 bases, with 15 bases between. The CDR3 nucleotides are TGTGCCAGCAGCCTGCAGGGACTCCTCTCCTACGAGCAGTACTTC. Its protein product is CASSLQGLLSYEQYF.

The J gene is TRBJ1-2, the V gene TRBV7-9, with 7 bases identical to TRBD1. V lost 10 bases and J lost 2; bases outside the gene matches: 7. The CDR3 consists of 13 residues. The germline V gene encodes CDR1 SEHNR and CDR2 FQNEAQ (reference sequence). The CDR3 nucleotides read TGTGCCACCCAGGGGGAATGGAACTATGGCTACACCTTC. As protein: CATQGEWNYGYTF.

As regards this clonotype: A much larger clone differs from this one at a single base, so this may be a read error. V gene TRBV2 combines with J gene TRBJ2-7, with D perhaps TRBD2 (7 bases). The CDR3 has 14 residues. Germline CDR1 SNHLY, CDR2 FYNNEI. Deletions cut 3 bases from V and 6 bases from J, with 15 bases between. CDR3 sequence reads: CASSDGRGASEQYF. The CDR3 bases are TGTGCCAGCAGTGATGGACGGGGGGCTAGCGAGCAGTACTTC.

This clonotype was counted once. The chain has TRBV4-1 and TRBJ1-1; TRBD1 matches at 8 bases. The J segment lost 0 bases and the V segment lost 4 bases, leaving 7 bases of the junction unmatched. The germline V gene has CDR1 MGHRA and CDR2 YSYEKL. The CDR3 covers 16 residues. The CDR3 bases are TGCGCCAGCAGCCGACTTGGGACAGGAGTGAACACTGAAGCTTTCTTT. Protein product: CASSRLGTGVNTEAFF.

The chain carries TRBV7-9 and TRBJ2-5, with 7 bases identical to TRBD2. The CDR3 is 18 amino acids. Germline V gene data show CDR1 as SEHNR and CDR2 as FQNEAQ (reference sequence). V lost 5 bases and J lost 5; bases outside the gene matches: 20. CDR3 in DNA: TGTGCCAGCAGCCAAAGGCGGTCAGGAACGGGAGGTCTGGAGACCCAGTACTTC. Its protein is CASSQRRSGTGGLETQYF.

The chain is built from TRBV29-1 and TRBJ2-7; D is possibly TRBD2 (5 bases). The CDR3 is made up of 15 amino acids. CDR1 SQVTM and CDR2 ANQGSEA come from the germline V gene. V was trimmed by 3 bases and J by 12 bases, leaving 27 bases between them. CDR3 sequence: CSVDGSGGTTGKLYF. The DNA of the CDR3 is TGCAGCGTTGACGGGTCCGGCGGCACTACGGGAAAGCTGTACTTC.

This clonotype was counted once. One end of the junction varies from germline; a read error may be responsible. V and J are TRBV11-2 and TRBJ2-7, with D perhaps TRBD1 (5 bases). CDR3 length equals 18 residues. The germline CDR1 and CDR2 sequences are SGHAT and FQNNGV. CDR3 bases: TGTGCCAGCAGCTCTCTCCGGCCCAGGGCCCGAGGCTCCTACGGGCAGTACTTC. Translation gives CASSSLRPRARGSYGQYF.

This clonotype was picked up many times. The chain joins TRBV12-3 or TRBV12-4 to TRBJ2-5; weak D call: TRBD1 (5 bases). V lost 4 bases and J 5 bases, leaving 17 bases between the germline ends. CDR3 size: 15 residues. CDR3 sequence reads: CASSWQGSGWETQYF. Written as DNA, the CDR3 is TGTGCCAGCAGTTGGCAGGGAAGTGGTTGGGAGACCCAGTACTTC.

V gene TRBV19 combines with J gene TRBJ2-2, with D maybe TRBD1 (5 bases). The CDR3 has 16 residues. The germline V gene has CDR1 LNHDA and CDR2 SQIVND (reference sequence). The V gene lost 2 bases and the J gene lost 1 base, with 11 bases spanning the gap. CDR3 region: CASSIRPTGNTGELFF. Written as DNA, the CDR3 is TGTGCCAGTAGTATAAGACCTACAGGGAACACCGGGGAGCTGTTTTTT. Combining the CDR3 with reference TRBV19 and TRBJ2-2 gives the whole variable domain DGGITQSPKYLFRKEGQNVTLSCEQNLNHDAMYWYRQDPGQGLRLIYYSQIVNDFQKGDIAEGYSVSREKKESFPLTVTSAQKNPTAFYLCASSIRPTGNTGELFFGEGSRLTVL.

The chain joins TRBV18 to TRBJ2-7; 9 bases map to TRBD1. The length of the CDR3 is 15 residues. Germline V lookup: CDR1 KGHSH, CDR2 LQKENI. Trimming removed 6 bases from V and 4 bases from J; junction bases left unmatched: 10. This CDR3 reads CASSGSGTGIYEQYF. The DNA for the CDR3 is TGTGCCAGCTCCGGGTCCGGGACAGGGATATACGAGCAGTACTTC.

This clonotype has at least ten counts. The gene calls are TRBV29-1 and TRBJ1-2; no reliable D call. Germline V gene lookup returns CDR1 SQVTM and CDR2 ANQGSEA. V lost 1 base and J 1 base, leaving 10 bases between the germline ends. This CDR3 contains 14 residues. DNA for the CDR3: TGCAGCGTTGAAGGGCAGACTGATAACTATGGCTACACCTTC. Residues: CSVEGQTDNYGYTF.

This clonotype was observed at least ten times. The chain is built from TRBV20-1 and TRBJ1-4; D is ambiguous. Per germline, CDR1 DFQATT and CDR2 SNEGSKA (reference sequence). The CDR3 length is 13 residues. With 6 bases removed from V and 8 bases from J, the gap between germline ends came to 16 bases. The CDR3, as DNA: TGCAGTGCCAAACTACCTGGAGGGGAAAAACTGTTTTTT. It specifies CSAKLPGGEKLFF.

At least ten counts were recorded for this clonotype. This rearrangement joins TRBV30 to TRBJ1-1, with 7 bases that match TRBD1. CDR3 length equals 13 residues. The junction had 6 bases not matched to a gene; V was cut back by 5 bases and J by 3 bases. Germline-derived CDR1 and CDR2 are GTSNPN and SVGIG (reference sequence). CDR3 sequence: CAWAGQVDTEAFF. The CDR3 DNA reads TGTGCCTGGGCCGGACAGGTCGACACTGAAGCTTTCTTT. The complete variable domain, with remaining parts taken from reference TRBV30 and TRBJ1-1, reads SQTIHQWPATLVQPVGSPLSLECTVEGTSNPNLYWYRQAAGRGLQLLFYSVGIGQISSEVPQNLSASRPQDRQFILSSKKLLLSDSGFYLCAWAGQVDTEAFFGQGTRLTVV.

This clonotype appeared many times. The V gene is TRBV6-1, the J gene TRBJ2-7, with 9 nucleotides matching TRBD1. The ends lost 6 bases at V and 6 bases at J; junction bases unmatched: 15. CDR1 MNHNS and CDR2 SASEGT come from the germline V gene. The CDR3 is made up of 16 amino acids. CDR3 amino acids: CASRGSGTGIPVEQYF. As DNA, the CDR3 is TGTGCCAGCAGAGGATCCGGGACAGGGATCCCGGTCGAGCAGTACTTC.

This clonotype was found many times. The V and J genes are TRBV7-9 and TRBJ2-1; possibly TRBD1 or TRBD2 for D (5 bases each). Trimming took 4 bases from V and 0 from J, leaving 16 bases between them. Germline values: CDR1 SEHNR, CDR2 FQNEAQ (reference sequence). This CDR3 spans 17 amino acids. The CDR3 reads CASSWDLWGSSYNEQFF. The CDR3, as DNA: TGTGCCAGCAGCTGGGATTTGTGGGGGAGCTCCTACAATGAGCAGTTCTTC.

This clonotype was detected many times. The genes are TRBV12-3 or TRBV12-4 and TRBJ2-6; D perhaps matches TRBD2 (6 bases). The CDR3 spans 19 residues. With 3 bases removed from V and 1 base from J, the gap between germline ends came to 19 bases. CDR3 nucleotide sequence: TGTGCCAGCAGTTTGGACCCTAGACTAGTTGGATCTGGGGCCAACGTCCTGACTTTC. This gives the protein CASSLDPRLVGSGANVLTF.

The rearrangement joins TRBV27 to TRBJ2-3, with 10 bases identical to TRBD2. The CDR3 spans 15 residues. With 0 bases clipped from V and 7 bases from J, the junction kept 4 bases outside the gene matches. Germline values: CDR1 MNHEY, CDR2 SMNVEV (reference sequence). CDR3 residues: CASSLSSTSGNTQYF. In nucleotides, the CDR3 is TGTGCCAGCAGTTTATCGAGCACTAGCGGGAATACGCAGTATTTT.

This clonotype occurred many times. The CDR3 DNA reads TGTGCCAGCAGCCCCTACCATAGCGGGAGGGGAACCGGGGAGCTGTTTTTT. Protein product: CASSPYHSGRGTGELFF. This chain links TRBV11-2 with TRBJ2-2; 11 bases are a match to TRBD2. The J segment lost 5 bases and the V segment lost 5 bases, leaving 10 bases of the junction unmatched. The V gene's germline CDR1 is SGHAT and CDR2 FQNNGV. The CDR3 is made up of 17 amino acids. The variable domain in full, completed from reference TRBV11-2 and TRBJ2-2, reads EAGVAQSPRYKIIEKRQSVAFWCNPISGHATLYWYQQILGQGPKLLIQFQNNGVVDDSQLPKDRFSAERLKGVDSTLKIQPAKLEDSAVYLCASSPYHSGRGTGELFFGEGSRLTVL.

The genes are TRBV9 and TRBJ1-1; D remains unclear. This CDR3 has 15 residues. Germline V gene sequence: CDR1 SGDLS, CDR2 YYNGEE. Trimming took 3 bases from V and 1 from J, leaving 13 bases between them. CDR3 sequence (DNA): TGTGCCAGCAGCGCGCCCCTACAAGGGAACACTGAAGCTTTCTTT. Protein: CASSAPLQGNTEAFF.

The table lists this clonotype with many counts. This sequence joins TRBV2 and TRBJ2-7; 8 bases line up with TRBD2. The CDR3 has 14 residues. CDR1 and CDR2 from the germline V gene are SNHLY and FYNNEI. The V segment lost 10 bases and the J segment 5 bases; nucleotides outside the gene matches: 13. CDR3: CATLFLAGIDEQYF. The CDR3, as DNA: TGTGCCACCTTGTTTTTAGCGGGAATTGACGAGCAGTACTTC.